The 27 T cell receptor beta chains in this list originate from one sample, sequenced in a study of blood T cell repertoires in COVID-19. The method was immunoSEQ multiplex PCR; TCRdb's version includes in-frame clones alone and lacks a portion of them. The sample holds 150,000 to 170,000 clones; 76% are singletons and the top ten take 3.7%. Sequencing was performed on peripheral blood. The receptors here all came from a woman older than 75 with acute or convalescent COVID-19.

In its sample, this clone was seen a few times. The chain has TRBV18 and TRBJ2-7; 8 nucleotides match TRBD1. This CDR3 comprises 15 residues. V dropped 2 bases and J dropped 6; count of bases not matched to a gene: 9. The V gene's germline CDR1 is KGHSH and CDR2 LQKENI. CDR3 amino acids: CASSPAGTGLLEQYF. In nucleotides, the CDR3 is TGTGCCAGCTCACCAGCCGGGACAGGACTTCTCGAGCAGTACTTC.

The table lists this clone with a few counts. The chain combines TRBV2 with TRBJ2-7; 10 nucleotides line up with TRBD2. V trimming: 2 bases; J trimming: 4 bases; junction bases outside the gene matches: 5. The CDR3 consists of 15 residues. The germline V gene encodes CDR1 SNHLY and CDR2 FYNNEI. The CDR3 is CASSESSGSWYEQYF. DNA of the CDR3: TGTGCCAGCAGTGAATCTAGCGGGAGTTGGTACGAGCAGTACTTC.

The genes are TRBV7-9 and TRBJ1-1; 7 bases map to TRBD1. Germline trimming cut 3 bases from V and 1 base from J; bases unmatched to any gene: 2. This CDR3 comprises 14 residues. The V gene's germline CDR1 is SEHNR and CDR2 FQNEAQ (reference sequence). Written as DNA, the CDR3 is TGTGCCAGCAGCTTCGGGACAGAGAACACTGAAGCTTTCTTT. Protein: CASSFGTENTEAFF.

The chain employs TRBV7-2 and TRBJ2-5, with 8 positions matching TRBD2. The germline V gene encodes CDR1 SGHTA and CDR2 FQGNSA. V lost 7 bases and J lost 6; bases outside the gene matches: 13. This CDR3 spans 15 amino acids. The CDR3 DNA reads TGTGCCAGCAATCCGACGCCCGCGGGGGGAAAGACCCAGTACTTC. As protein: CASNPTPAGGKTQYF.

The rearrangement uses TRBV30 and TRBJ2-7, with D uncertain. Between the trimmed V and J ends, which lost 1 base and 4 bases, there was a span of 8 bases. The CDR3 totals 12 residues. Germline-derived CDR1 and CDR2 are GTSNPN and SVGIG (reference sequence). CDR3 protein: CAWSGTGYEQYF. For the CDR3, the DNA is TGTGCCTGGAGTGGAACCGGGTACGAGCAGTACTTC.

The CDR3 DNA reads TGTGCCAGCAGAATCTGGAACACTGAAGCTTTCTTT. Translation gives CASRIWNTEAFF. The chain couples TRBV12-3 or TRBV12-4 to TRBJ1-1; no reliable D call. Trimming left V 6 bases short and J 1 base short, with 6 bases between. The CDR3 spans 12 residues.

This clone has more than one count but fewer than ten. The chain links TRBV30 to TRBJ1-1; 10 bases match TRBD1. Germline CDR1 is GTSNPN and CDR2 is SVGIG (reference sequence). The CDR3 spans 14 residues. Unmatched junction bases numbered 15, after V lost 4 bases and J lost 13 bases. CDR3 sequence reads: CAWISRLGTGEGFF. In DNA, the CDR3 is TGTGCCTGGATATCGAGGTTGGGGACAGGGGAGGGTTTCTTT.

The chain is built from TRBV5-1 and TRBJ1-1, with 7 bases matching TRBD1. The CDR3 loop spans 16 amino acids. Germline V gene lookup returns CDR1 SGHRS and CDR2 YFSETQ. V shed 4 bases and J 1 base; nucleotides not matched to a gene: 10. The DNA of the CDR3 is TGCGCCAGCAGCAAACCGGGACAGTCGAAGAACACTGAAGCTTTCTTT. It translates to CASSKPGQSKNTEAFF.

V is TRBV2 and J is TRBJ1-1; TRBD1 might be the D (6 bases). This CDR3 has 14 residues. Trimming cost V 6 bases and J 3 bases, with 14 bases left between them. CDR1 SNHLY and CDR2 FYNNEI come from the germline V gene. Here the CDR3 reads CASRAQGPYTEAFF. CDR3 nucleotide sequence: TGTGCCAGCAGGGCCCAGGGGCCTTACACTGAAGCTTTCTTT.

The DNA of the CDR3 is TGTGCCAGTAGTACGCGGACAGGTACCTCCTCTGGGGCCAACGTCCTGACTTTC. As protein: CASSTRTGTSSGANVLTF. V usage is TRBV19 and J usage is TRBJ2-6; 7 bases agree with TRBD1. Germline V lookup: CDR1 LNHDA, CDR2 SQIVND (reference sequence). This CDR3 is 18 amino acids long. V dropped 4 bases and J dropped 0; count of bases not matched to a gene: 9.

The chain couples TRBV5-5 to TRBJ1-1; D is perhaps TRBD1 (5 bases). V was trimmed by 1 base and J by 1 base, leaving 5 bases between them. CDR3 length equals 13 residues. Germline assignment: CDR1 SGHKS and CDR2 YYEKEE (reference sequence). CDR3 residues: CASSLTGNTEAFF. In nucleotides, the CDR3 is TGTGCCAGCAGCTTGACAGGGAACACTGAAGCTTTCTTT.

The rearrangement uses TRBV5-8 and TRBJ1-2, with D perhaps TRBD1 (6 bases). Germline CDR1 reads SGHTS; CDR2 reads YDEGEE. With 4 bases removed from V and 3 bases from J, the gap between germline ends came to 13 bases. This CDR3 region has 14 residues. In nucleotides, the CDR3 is TGTGCCAGCAGCCCACAGGGTACCTACTATGGCTACACCTTC. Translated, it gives CASSPQGTYYGYTF.

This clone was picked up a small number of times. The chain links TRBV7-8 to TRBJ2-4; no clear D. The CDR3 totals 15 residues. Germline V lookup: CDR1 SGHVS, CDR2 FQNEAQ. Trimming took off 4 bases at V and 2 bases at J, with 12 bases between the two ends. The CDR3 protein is CASSSQGGTKNIQYF. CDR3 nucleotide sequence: TGTGCCAGCAGCTCTCAAGGCGGAACCAAAAACATTCAGTACTTC.

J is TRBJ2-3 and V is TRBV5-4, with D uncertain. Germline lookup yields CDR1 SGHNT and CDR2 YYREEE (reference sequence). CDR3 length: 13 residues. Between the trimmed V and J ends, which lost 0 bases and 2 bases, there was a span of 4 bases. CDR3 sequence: CASSLVATDTQYF. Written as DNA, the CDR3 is TGTGCCAGCAGCTTGGTGGCCACAGATACGCAGTATTTT.

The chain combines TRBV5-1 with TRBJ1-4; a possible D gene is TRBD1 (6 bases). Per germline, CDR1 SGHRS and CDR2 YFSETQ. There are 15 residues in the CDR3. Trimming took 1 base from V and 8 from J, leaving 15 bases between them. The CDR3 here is CASSLFGGPGEKLFF. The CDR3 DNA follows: TGCGCCAGCAGCTTGTTCGGGGGGCCGGGGGAAAAACTGTTTTTT.

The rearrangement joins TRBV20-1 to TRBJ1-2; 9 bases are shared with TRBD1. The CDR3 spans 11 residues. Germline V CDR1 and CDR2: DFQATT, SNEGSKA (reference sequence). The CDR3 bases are TGCTTCTGGACAGGGGCGGGTGGCTACACCTTC. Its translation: CFWTGAGGYTF.

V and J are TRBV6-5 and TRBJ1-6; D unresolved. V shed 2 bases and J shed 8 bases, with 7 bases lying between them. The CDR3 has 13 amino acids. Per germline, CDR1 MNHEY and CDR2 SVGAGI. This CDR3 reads CASSYEGYSPLHF. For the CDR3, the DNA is TGTGCCAGCAGTTACGAGGGCTATTCACCCCTCCACTTT.

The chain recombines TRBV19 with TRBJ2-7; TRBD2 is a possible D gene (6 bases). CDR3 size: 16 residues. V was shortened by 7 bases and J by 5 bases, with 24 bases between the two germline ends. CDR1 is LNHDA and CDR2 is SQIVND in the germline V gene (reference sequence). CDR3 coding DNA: TGTGCCAGTAAACGTCTCGGAGGGGCAGAGGGTGACGAGCAGTACTTC. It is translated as CASKRLGGAEGDEQYF.

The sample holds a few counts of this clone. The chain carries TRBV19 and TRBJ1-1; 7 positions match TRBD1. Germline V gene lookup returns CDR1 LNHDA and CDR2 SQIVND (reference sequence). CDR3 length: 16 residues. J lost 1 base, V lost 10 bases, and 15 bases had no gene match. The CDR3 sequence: CATSPGFQGGNTEAFF. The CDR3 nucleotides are TGTGCCACCTCCCCCGGCTTTCAGGGGGGGAACACTGAAGCTTTCTTT. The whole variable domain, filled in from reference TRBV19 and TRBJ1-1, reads DGGITQSPKYLFRKEGQNVTLSCEQNLNHDAMYWYRQDPGQGLRLIYYSQIVNDFQKGDIAEGYSVSREKKESFPLTVTSAQKNPTAFYLCATSPGFQGGNTEAFFGQGTRLTVV.

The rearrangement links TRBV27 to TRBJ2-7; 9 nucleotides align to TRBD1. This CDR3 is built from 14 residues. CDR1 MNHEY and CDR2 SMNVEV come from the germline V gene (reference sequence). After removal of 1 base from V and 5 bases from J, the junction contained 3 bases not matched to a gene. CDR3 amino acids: CASSLLGQGNEQYF. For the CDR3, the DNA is TGTGCCAGCAGTTTATTGGGACAGGGTAACGAGCAGTACTTC.

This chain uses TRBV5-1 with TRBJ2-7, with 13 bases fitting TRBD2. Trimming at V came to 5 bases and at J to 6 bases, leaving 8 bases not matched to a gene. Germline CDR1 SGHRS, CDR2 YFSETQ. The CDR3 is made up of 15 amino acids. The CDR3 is CASRSTGTSGTEQYF. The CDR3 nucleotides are TGCGCCAGCAGATCAACCGGGACTAGCGGGACCGAGCAGTACTTC.

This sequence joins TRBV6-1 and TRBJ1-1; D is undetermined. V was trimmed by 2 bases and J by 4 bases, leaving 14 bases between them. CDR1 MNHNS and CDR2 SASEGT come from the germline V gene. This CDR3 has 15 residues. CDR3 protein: CASSEYPKTGTEAFF. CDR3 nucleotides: TGTGCCAGCAGTGAATATCCCAAGACGGGCACTGAAGCTTTCTTT.

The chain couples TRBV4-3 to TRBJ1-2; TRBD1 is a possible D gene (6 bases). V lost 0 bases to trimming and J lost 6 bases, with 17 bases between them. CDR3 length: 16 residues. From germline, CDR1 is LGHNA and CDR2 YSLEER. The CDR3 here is CASSQDLNRAVDGYTF. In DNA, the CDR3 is TGCGCCAGCAGCCAAGATTTAAACAGGGCGGTCGATGGCTACACCTTC.

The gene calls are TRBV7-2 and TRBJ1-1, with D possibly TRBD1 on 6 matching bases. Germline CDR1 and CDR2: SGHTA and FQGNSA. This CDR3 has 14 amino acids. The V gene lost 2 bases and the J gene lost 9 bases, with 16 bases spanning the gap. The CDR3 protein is CASSLLASGTQAFF. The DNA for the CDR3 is TGTGCCAGCAGCTTACTAGCCTCCGGGACACAAGCTTTCTTT. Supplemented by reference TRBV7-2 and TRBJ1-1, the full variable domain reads GAGVSQSPSNKVTEKGKDVELRCDPISGHTALYWYRQSLGQGLEFLIYFQGNSAPDKSGLPSDRFSAERTGGSVSTLTIQRTQQEDSAVYLCASSLLASGTQAFFGQGTRLTVV.

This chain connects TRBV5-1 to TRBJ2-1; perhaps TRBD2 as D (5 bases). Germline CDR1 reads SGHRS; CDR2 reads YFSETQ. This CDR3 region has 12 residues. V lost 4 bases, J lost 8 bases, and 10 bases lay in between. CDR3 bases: TGCGCCAGCAGCACAGCCGGGGATGAGCAGTTCTTC. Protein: CASSTAGDEQFF.

The CDR3 nucleotides are TGTGCCAGTGGGGGACAGGGGCCTGGCTACACCTTC. Translation gives CASGGQGPGYTF. V usage is TRBV19 and J usage is TRBJ1-2, with TRBD1 identical over 10 bases. Germline CDR1 is LNHDA and CDR2 is SQIVND (reference sequence). This CDR3 is built from 12 residues. With V trimmed by 8 bases and J by 7 bases, 4 bases remained unmatched. The entire variable domain, with the rest obtained from reference TRBV19 and TRBJ1-2, is as follows: DGGITQSPKYLFRKEGQNVTLSCEQNLNHDAMYWYRQDPGQGLRLIYYSQIVNDFQKGDIAEGYSVSREKKESFPLTVTSAQKNPTAFYLCASGGQGPGYTFGSGTRLTVV.

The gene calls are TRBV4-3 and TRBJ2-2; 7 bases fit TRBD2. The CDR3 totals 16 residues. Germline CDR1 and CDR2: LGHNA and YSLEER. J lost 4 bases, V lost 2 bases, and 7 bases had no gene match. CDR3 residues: CASSQYWGGSTGELFF. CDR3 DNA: TGCGCCAGCAGCCAATATTGGGGGGGGTCCACCGGGGAGCTGTTTTTT.